The 9 T cell receptor beta chains below were found in one sample sequenced in a study of blood T cells in healthy people across ages. Alongside a J-beta primer mix, a sample-barcoded 5' primer served in a second PCR lasting roughly 6 to 12 cycles. TCRdb fed the 5' RACE reads into MiXCR, producing one record per CDR3 protein. The sample contains 650,000 to 1,000,000 distinct CDR3 sequences, around 34% of which appear only once. What was sequenced was blood. These receptors were collected from a young man in good health.

This clonotype occurred a few times. J is TRBJ2-2 and V is TRBV7-2; D is unclear. Trimming pared 5 bases from V and 1 base from J, leaving 14 bases between. CDR3 length: 16 residues. The germline CDR1 and CDR2 sequences are SGHTA and FQGNSA. The CDR3 DNA reads as TGTGCCAGCAGCCCTTTCGGTGGGAAGAACACCGGGGAGCTGTTTTTT. Protein: CASSPFGGKNTGELFF.

The V and J genes are TRBV4-1 and TRBJ2-5; D is unresolved. Germline CDR1 and CDR2: MGHRA and YSYEKL. This CDR3 is built from 15 residues. Trimming left V 4 bases short and J 5 bases short, with 17 bases between. CDR3 bases: TGCGCCAGCAGCCGAGATGGGGAATTTAGTGAGACCCAGTACTTC. It codes for CASSRDGEFSETQYF.

There are a few counts of this clonotype. The V and J genes are TRBV6-2 or TRBV6-3 and TRBJ2-7; TRBD2 might be the D (6 bases). Between the trimmed V and J ends, which lost 5 bases and 6 bases, there was a span of 14 bases. The CDR3 has 13 residues. The germline V gene has CDR1 MNHEY and CDR2 SVGEGT. CDR3 sequence (DNA): TGTGCCAGCAGTGACCAAACTAGCACCGAGCAGTACTTC. Translation gives CASSDQTSTEQYF.

The table lists this clonotype with many counts. This chain joins TRBV3-1 and TRBJ2-7; D ambiguous. CDR1 LGHDT and CDR2 YNNKEL come from the germline V gene (reference sequence). Trimming left V 0 bases short and J 2 bases short, with 2 bases between. The CDR3 runs to 12 residues. The CDR3: CASSQEAYEQYF. CDR3 bases: TGTGCCAGCAGCCAAGAAGCCTACGAGCAGTACTTC.

The chain carries TRBV2 and TRBJ2-7; 7 nucleotides line up with TRBD2. In germline, CDR1 is SNHLY, CDR2 FYNNEI. The ends lost 7 bases at V and 2 bases at J; junction bases unmatched: 14. This CDR3 contains 16 residues. The CDR3: CASTETAGSPPYEQYF. For the CDR3, the DNA is TGTGCCAGCACCGAAACAGCGGGGAGCCCCCCCTACGAGCAGTACTTC.

The chain joins TRBV6-5 to TRBJ2-1; weak D call: TRBD2 (5 bases). The V gene's germline CDR1 is MNHEY and CDR2 SVGAGI. This CDR3 spans 15 amino acids. Between the trimmed V and J ends, which lost 3 bases and 10 bases, there was a span of 19 bases. The CDR3 nucleotides read TGTGCCAGCAGTTATGACCAGACTACTTCCTACGAGCAGTTCTTC. Translated: CASSYDQTTSYEQFF.

The V gene is TRBV12-3 or TRBV12-4, the J gene TRBJ2-3; perhaps TRBD2 as D (7 bases). Trimming removed 10 bases from V and 11 bases from J, with 25 bases in between. This CDR3 comprises 14 residues. CDR3: CAIRGATSTDVQYF. DNA for the CDR3: TGTGCCATACGGGGGGCAACGAGCACAGATGTGCAGTATTTT.

This clonotype was seen only a few times. V and J are TRBV6-6 and TRBJ2-5; 10 bases agree with TRBD1. The CDR3 loop spans 16 amino acids. In germline, CDR1 is MNHNY, CDR2 SVGAGI (reference sequence). Germline trimming cut 6 bases from V and 4 bases from J; bases unmatched to any gene: 11. CDR3 sequence: CASRDRTGGFIETQYF. CDR3 DNA sequence: TGTGCCAGCAGAGACCGGACAGGGGGTTTCATAGAGACCCAGTACTTC.

The sample holds many counts of this clonotype. The chain recombines TRBV12-3 or TRBV12-4 with TRBJ1-4; 12 bases match TRBD1. The CDR3 runs to 14 residues. The trim removed 6 bases at V and 8 bases at J, leaving 4 bases unmatched. In DNA, the CDR3 is TGTGCCAGCAGCTCCGGGACAGGGGGCGAAAAACTGTTTTTT. Its translation: CASSSGTGGEKLFF.